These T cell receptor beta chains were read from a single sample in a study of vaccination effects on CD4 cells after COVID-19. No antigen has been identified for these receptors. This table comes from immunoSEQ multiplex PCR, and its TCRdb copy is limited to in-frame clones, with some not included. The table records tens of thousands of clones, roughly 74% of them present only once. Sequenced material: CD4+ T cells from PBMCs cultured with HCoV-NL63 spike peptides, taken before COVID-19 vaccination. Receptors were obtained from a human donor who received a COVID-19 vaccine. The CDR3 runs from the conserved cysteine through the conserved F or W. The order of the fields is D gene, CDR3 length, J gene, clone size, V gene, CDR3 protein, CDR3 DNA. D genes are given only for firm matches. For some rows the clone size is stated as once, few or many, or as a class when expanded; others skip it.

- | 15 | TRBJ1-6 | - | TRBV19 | CASNSGSSYNSPLHF | TGTGCCAGTAATTCGGGGTCATCCTATAATTCACCCCTCCACTTT
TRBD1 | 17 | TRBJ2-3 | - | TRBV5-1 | CASSTATGTGYTDTQYF | TGCGCCAGCAGCACAGCGACCGGGACAGGTTACACAGATACGCAGTATTTT
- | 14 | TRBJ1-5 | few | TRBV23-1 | CASSQSGEGQPQHF | TGCGCCAGCAGTCAATCGGGGGAAGGTCAGCCCCAGCATTTT
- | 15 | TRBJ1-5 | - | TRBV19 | CASSIGRQLNQPQHF | TGTGCCAGTAGTATCGGGCGCCAACTCAATCAGCCCCAGCATTTT
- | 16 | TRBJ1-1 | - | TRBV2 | CASSEPLGDGGTEAFF | TGTGCCAGCAGTGAACCCTTGGGGGATGGTGGCACTGAAGCTTTCTTT
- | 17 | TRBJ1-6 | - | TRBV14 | CASSRGPSTIYNSPLHF | TGTGCCAGCAGCCGGGGGCCGTCTACAATCTATAATTCACCCCTCCACTTT
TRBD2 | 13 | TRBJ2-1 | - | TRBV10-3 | CAIQAGGYNEQFF | TGTGCCATCCAGGCGGGGGGATACAATGAGCAGTTCTTC
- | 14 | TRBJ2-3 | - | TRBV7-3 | CASSPDGSVPTQYF | TGTGCCAGCAGCCCGGATGGGTCCGTCCCTACGCAGTATTTT
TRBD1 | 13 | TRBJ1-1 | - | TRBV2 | CASREQGMTEAFF | TGTGCCAGCAGGGAACAGGGGATGACTGAAGCTTTCTTT
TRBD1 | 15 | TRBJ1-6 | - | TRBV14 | CASSQPGTGNSPLHF | TGTGCCAGCAGCCAACCTGGGACAGGCAATTCACCCCTCCACTTT
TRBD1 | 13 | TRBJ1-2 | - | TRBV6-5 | CASTQGGNYGYTF | TGTGCCAGCACCCAGGGGGGTAACTATGGCTACACCTTC
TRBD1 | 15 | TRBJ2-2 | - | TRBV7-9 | CASSPWTGRLRELFF | TGTGCCAGCAGCCCTTGGACAGGGAGGTTGAGGGAGCTGTTTTTT
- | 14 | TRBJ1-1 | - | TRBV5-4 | CASSLGIANTEAFF | TGTGCCAGCAGCTTGGGGATTGCGAACACTGAAGCTTTCTTT
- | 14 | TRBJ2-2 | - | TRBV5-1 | CASRAGTPAGELFF | TGCGCCAGCAGGGCCGGGACCCCTGCCGGGGAGCTGTTTTTT
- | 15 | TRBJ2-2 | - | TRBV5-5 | CASSLTTSTTGELFF | TGTGCCAGCAGCCTTACCACTTCTACCACCGGGGAGCTGTTTTTT
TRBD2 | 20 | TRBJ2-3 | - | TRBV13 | CASSPAGGLAGGLWTDTQYF | TGTGCCAGCAGCCCCGCCGGCGGACTAGCGGGGGGGCTTTGGACAGATACGCAGTATTTT
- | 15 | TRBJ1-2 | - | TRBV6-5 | CASSRDPDGIYGYTF | TGTGCCAGCAGCCGAGACCCGGACGGGATCTATGGCTACACCTTC
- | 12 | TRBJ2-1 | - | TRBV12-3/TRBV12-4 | CASSFVANEQFF | TGTGCCAGCAGTTTTGTGGCAAATGAGCAGTTCTTC
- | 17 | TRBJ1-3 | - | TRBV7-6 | CASSSTQDEKGGNTIYF | TGTGCCAGCAGCTCCACCCAGGACGAGAAGGGTGGAAACACCATATATTTT
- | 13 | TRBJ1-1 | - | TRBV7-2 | CASSLRTAKEAFF | TGTGCCAGCAGCTTAAGGACAGCCAAAGAAGCTTTCTTT
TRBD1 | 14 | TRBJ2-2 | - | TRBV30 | CAWSVTGGSGELFF | TGTGCCTGGAGTGTTACAGGGGGTTCCGGGGAGCTGTTTTTT
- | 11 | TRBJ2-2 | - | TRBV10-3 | CAIGDTGELFF | TGTGCCATCGGGGACACCGGGGAGCTGTTTTTT
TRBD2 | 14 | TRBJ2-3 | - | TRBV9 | CASSGGLAGDTQYF | TGTGCCAGCAGCGGGGGACTAGCGGGGGATACGCAGTATTTT
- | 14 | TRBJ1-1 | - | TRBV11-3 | CASSLHGGSTEAFF | TGTGCCAGCAGCCTCCATGGAGGGAGTACTGAAGCTTTCTTT
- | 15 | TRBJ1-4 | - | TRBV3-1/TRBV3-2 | CASSQVVQTNEKLFF | TGTGCCAGCAGCCAAGTCGTACAGACGAATGAAAAACTGTTTTTT
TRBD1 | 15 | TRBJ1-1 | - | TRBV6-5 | CASSYLQGSNTEAFF | TGTGCCAGCAGTTACCTACAGGGGTCGAACACTGAAGCTTTCTTT
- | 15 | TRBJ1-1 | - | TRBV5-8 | CASPGEEGGNTEAFF | TGTGCCAGCCCGGGAGAAGAGGGGGGGAACACTGAAGCTTTCTTT
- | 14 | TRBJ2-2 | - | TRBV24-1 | CATQGRTNTGELFF | TGTGCCACCCAGGGACGGACGAACACCGGGGAGCTGTTTTTT
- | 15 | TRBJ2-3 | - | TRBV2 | CASSDSRGSTDTQYF | TGTGCCAGCAGTGACTCGCGGGGTAGCACAGATACGCAGTATTTT
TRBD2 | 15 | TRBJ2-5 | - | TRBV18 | CASSSLRGGQETQYF | TGTGCCAGCTCATCACTGCGGGGGGGCCAAGAGACCCAGTACTTC
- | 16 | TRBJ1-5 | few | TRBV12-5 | CASGFPAGIDNQPQHF | TGTGCTAGTGGTTTTCCTGCCGGGATAGACAATCAGCCCCAGCATTTT
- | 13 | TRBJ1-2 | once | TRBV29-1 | CSVPRSVNYGYTF | TGCAGCGTTCCTCGGTCGGTTAACTATGGCTACACCTTC
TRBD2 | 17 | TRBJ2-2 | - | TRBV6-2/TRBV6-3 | CASSYSGGSTNTGELFF | TGTGCCAGCAGTTACAGCGGGGGCTCTACCAACACCGGGGAGCTGTTTTTT
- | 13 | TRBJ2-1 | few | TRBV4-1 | CASSQAVGALKFF | TGCGCCAGCAGCCAAGCCGTGGGGGCCCTTAAGTTCTTC
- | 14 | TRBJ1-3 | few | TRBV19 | CASTSQSSGNTIYF | TGTGCCAGTACTTCCCAAAGCTCTGGAAACACCATATATTTT
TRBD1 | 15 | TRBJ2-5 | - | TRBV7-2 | CASSRGTGGGETQYF | TGTGCCAGCAGCCGGGGAACAGGGGGCGGGGAGACCCAGTACTTC
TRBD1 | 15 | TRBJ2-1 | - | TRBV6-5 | CASSYDRGLNNEQFF | TGTGCCAGCAGTTACGACAGGGGCCTTAACAATGAGCAGTTCTTC
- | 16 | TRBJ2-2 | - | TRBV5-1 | CASSLIGQGNTGELFF | TGCGCCAGCAGCTTAATAGGCCAGGGGAACACCGGGGAGCTGTTTTTT
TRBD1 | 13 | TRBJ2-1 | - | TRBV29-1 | CSAEGQGANEQFF | TGCAGCGCTGAGGGACAGGGGGCGAATGAGCAGTTCTTC
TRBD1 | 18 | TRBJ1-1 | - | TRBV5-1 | CASSLGFFAGGLDTEAFF | TGCGCCAGCAGCTTGGGTTTTTTCGCAGGGGGCCTTGACACTGAAGCTTTCTTT
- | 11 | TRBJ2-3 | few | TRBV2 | CASSEGDTQYF | TGTGCCAGCAGTGAGGGGGATACGCAGTATTTT
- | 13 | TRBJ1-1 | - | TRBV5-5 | CASSLQLNTEAFF | TGTGCCAGCAGCTTACAGTTGAACACTGAAGCTTTCTTT
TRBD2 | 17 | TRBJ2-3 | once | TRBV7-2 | CASSSGLAGGSTDTQYF | TGTGCCAGCAGCTCTGGACTAGCGGGGGGTAGCACAGATACGCAGTATTTT
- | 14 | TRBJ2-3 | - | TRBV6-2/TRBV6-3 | CASSYSTEGDTQYF | TGTGCCAGCAGTTACTCAACGGAGGGAGATACGCAGTATTTT
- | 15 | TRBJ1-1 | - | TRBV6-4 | CASRRDGGAGTEAFF | TGTGCCAGCAGGAGGGACGGTGGGGCCGGCACTGAAGCTTTCTTT